The present entry profiles one T cell receptor beta chain with its context. Sequencing was performed with immunoSEQ multiplex PCR; in TCRdb, only in-frame clones are kept and a portion is missing. The profile shows 150,000 to 160,000 clones, 87% of them singletons. This sample is drawn from a study of radiation and T cells in renal cell carcinoma. Looking at the study overall: Nephrectomy followed 15 Gy stereotactic body radiation by 4 weeks.

The germline V gene encodes CDR1 WSHSY and CDR2 SAAADI. The CDR3 length is 14 residues. V shed 8 bases and J shed 3 bases, with 17 bases lying between them. Time point defined: blood 2 weeks post-SBRT. Treatment reported: 15 Gy SBRT to primary tumor, nephrectomy 4 weeks later. This receptor was taken from a woman between 50 and 59 years old with renal cell carcinoma. The chain joins TRBV10-2 to TRBJ2-7, with D perhaps TRBD2 (5 bases). Here the sequenced sample was blood, taken from a patient whose treatment included radiotherapy and nephrectomy. The CDR3 DNA is TGCGCCAGCTCTGAGGGCAGAGCCGACTACGAGCAGTACTTC. This encodes CASSEGRADYEQYF.